These 8 T cell receptor beta chains share one sample of origin, sequenced in a study of siplizumab effects on memory and regulatory T cells (dated by TCRdb to about 2019). Receptors were amplified or captured by the immunoSEQ multiplex PCR assay. Here the immuneACCESS table is served through TCRdb, limited to in-frame sequences with V and J called. Missing clones are a known gap in these copies; in checked studies unresolved V genes cover under half, and the rest lacks a known reason. The sample profile shows about 100,000 clones; approximately 91% of them were found once. The ten largest clones add up to roughly 0.15% of the sample. Sequencing was performed on CD4+ T cells sorted from blood. These receptors came from a human donor in good health.

This chain uses TRBV5-4 with TRBJ1-1; D is uncertain. The CDR3 has 15 residues. Germline V gene sequence: CDR1 SGHNT, CDR2 YYREEE (reference sequence). Trimming stripped 0 bases from V and 0 bases from J, with 9 bases between. The CDR3 region is CASSLEVSMNTEAFF. DNA of the CDR3: TGTGCCAGCAGCTTGGAAGTGTCGATGAACACTGAAGCTTTCTTT.

The V gene is TRBV13, the J gene TRBJ1-4; perhaps TRBD1 as D (6 bases). The CDR3 loop spans 13 amino acids. The germline V gene encodes CDR1 PRHDT and CDR2 FYEKMQ (reference sequence). Trimming took off 5 bases at V and 5 bases at J, with 9 bases between the two ends. The CDR3, as DNA: TGTGCCAGCAGCGAGAGGGGGAATGAAAAACTGTTTTTT. Residues: CASSERGNEKLFF. The entire variable domain, with the rest obtained from reference TRBV13 and TRBJ1-4, is as follows: AAGVIQSPRHLIKEKRETATLKCYPIPRHDTVYWYQQGPGQDPQFLISFYEKMQSDKGSIPDRFSAQQFSDYHSELNMSSLELGDSALYFCASSERGNEKLFFGSGTQLSVL.

The V call is TRBV6-4, the J call TRBJ2-3; 9 positions match TRBD2. Germline-derived CDR1 and CDR2 are MRHNA and SNTAGT. With V trimmed by 8 bases and J by 2 bases, 5 bases remained unmatched. The CDR3 sequence is 14 residues long. CDR3 nucleotide sequence: TGTGCCAGCGCCGCGGGGGGGATCACAGATACGCAGTATTTT. It encodes CASAAGGITDTQYF.

V is TRBV5-1 and J is TRBJ1-4, with D possibly matching TRBD1 (5 bases). Germline V gene sequence: CDR1 SGHRS, CDR2 YFSETQ. The CDR3 is made up of 14 amino acids. The germline V and J ends were trimmed by 6 bases and 0 bases, with 9 bases remaining between them. DNA for the CDR3: TGCGCCAGCAAGGAGGGGCCAACTAATGAAAAACTGTTTTTT. Protein sequence: CASKEGPTNEKLFF.

CDR3 in DNA: TGTGCCAGCAGCTTAACAGGGATTAACACTGAAGCTTTCTTT. It yields the protein CASSLTGINTEAFF. V gene TRBV7-3 combines with J gene TRBJ1-1; D gene ambiguous. Germline V gives CDR1 SGHTA, CDR2 FQGTGA. With 0 bases removed from V and 2 bases from J, the gap between germline ends came to 7 bases. The CDR3 totals 14 residues. Together with reference TRBV7-3 and TRBJ1-1, the CDR3 gives the full variable domain: GAGVSQTPSNKVTEKGKYVELRCDPISGHTALYWYRQSLGQGPEFLIYFQGTGAADDSGLPNDRFFAVRPEGSVSTLKIQRTERGDSAVYLCASSLTGINTEAFFGQGTRLTVV.

V gene TRBV28 combines with J gene TRBJ2-3, with a tentative D call TRBD2 (6 bases). Germline V gene lookup returns CDR1 MDHEN and CDR2 SYDVKM. The CDR3 spans 17 residues. Trimming shortened V by 10 bases and J by 2 bases, and 25 bases separated the two germline ends. CDR3 sequence (DNA): TGTGCCATCGAGTCCTTTAGCGGAAGACGAGACACAGATACGCAGTATTTT. This sequence encodes CAIESFSGRRDTDTQYF.

This chain uses TRBV27 with TRBJ1-5, with D hard to call. Germline V gives CDR1 MNHEY, CDR2 SMNVEV (reference sequence). V was cut by 0 bases and J by 7 bases, with 13 bases left in between. The CDR3 length is 15 residues. The CDR3: CASSLSGLAGQPQHF. CDR3 in DNA: TGTGCCAGCAGTTTATCGGGTTTGGCGGGCCAGCCCCAGCATTTT.

V is TRBV2 and J is TRBJ1-3; D is possibly TRBD1 (5 bases). CDR1 is SNHLY and CDR2 is FYNNEI in the germline V gene. Between the trimmed V and J ends, which lost 1 base and 4 bases, there was a span of 11 bases. The CDR3 is 15 residues long. This CDR3 is CASSEEGARGNTIYF. CDR3 coding DNA: TGTGCCAGCAGTGAAGAAGGGGCGCGGGGAAACACCATATATTTT.